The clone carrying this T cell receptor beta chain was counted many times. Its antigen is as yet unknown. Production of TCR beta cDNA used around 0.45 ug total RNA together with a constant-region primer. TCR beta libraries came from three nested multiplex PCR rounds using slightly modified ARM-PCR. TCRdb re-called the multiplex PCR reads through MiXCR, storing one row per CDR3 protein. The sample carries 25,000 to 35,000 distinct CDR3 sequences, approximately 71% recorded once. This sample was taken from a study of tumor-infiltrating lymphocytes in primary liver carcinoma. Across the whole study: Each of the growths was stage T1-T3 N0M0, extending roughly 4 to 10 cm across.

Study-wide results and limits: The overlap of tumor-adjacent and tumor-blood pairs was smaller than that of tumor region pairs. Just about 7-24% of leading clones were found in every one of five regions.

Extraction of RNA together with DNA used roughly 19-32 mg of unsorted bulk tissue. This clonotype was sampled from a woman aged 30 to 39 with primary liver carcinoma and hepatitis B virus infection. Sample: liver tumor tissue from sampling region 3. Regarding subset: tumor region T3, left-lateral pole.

CDR3 bases: TGTGCCAGCAGCTTAGGGCTAGCGGGACCCGGGGAGCTGTTTTTT. Translated, it gives CASSLGLAGPGELFF. The rearrangement links TRBV11-2 to TRBJ2-2, with 9 bases that match TRBD2. V was clipped by 1 base and J by 6 bases; unmatched bases: 3. The CDR3 contains 15 residues. CDR1 SGHAT and CDR2 FQNNGV come from the germline V gene.